The clone carrying this T cell receptor beta chain was recorded many times. Its antigen is currently unknown. The data were taken from a study of human T cells and chemical hapten exposure. Overall study: Patch testing placed 0.01% DPC on the upper back, with readings at 6 days. Study-level results: The formation of large CDR3 similarity clusters by expanded TCRs significantly exceeded that of controls.

The CDR3 sequence is 15 residues long. CDR1 DFQATT and CDR2 SNEGSKA come from the germline V gene (reference sequence). Trimming took 5 bases from V and 1 from J; bases not matched to a gene: 4. The time point is: pre-sensitization, week 0. Treatment described: therapeutic diphenylcyclopropenone sensitization with weekly scalp DPC. Each CDR3 protein is one row after TCRdb ran MiXCR on the RACE reads. The sample consists of tens of thousands of distinct CDR3 sequences, around 9.6% of them appearing once. The rearrangement uses TRBV20-1 and TRBJ2-2; TRBD2 aligns across 10 bases. This clonotype was obtained from a middle-aged woman with alopecia areata. Some clones in this sample may be carry-over from other donors' samples. The sequences come from whole blood, collected in connection with sensitization to the hapten diphenylcyclopropenone (DPC). The CDR3 DNA reads as TGCAGTGCTGCTACTAGCGGGGTGAACACCGGGGAGCTGTTTTTT. Its translation is CSAATSGVNTGELFF.